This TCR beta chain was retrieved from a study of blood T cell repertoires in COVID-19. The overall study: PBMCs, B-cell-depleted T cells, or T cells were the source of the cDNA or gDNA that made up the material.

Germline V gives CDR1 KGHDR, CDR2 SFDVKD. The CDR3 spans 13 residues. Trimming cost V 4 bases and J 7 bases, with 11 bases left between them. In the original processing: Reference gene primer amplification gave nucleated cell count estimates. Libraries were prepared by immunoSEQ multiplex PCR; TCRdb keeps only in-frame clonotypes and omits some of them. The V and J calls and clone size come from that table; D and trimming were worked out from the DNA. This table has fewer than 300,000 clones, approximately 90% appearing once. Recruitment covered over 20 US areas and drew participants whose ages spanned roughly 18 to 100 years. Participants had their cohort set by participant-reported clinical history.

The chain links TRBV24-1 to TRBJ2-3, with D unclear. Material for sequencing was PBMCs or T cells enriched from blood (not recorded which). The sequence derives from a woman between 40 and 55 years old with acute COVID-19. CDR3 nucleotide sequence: TGTGCCACCAGTGACCATAGTGAGTATACGCAGTATTTT. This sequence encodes CATSDHSEYTQYF.